A selection of T cell receptor beta chains follows, all from one sample in a study of T cells in Graves' hyperthyroidism and ophthalmopathy. TCRdb re-called the multiplex PCR reads through MiXCR, storing one row per CDR3 protein. The repertoire has more than 350,000 distinct CDR3 sequences, 17% of them found once; the top ten carry around a third. The sequenced sample was blood. These receptor sequences come from a woman in her twenties or thirties with Graves' hyperthyroidism that later progressed to Graves' ophthalmopathy. Each CDR3 is given with its conserved first and last residue. A D gene is named only where the DNA matches it firmly. Clone size is shown for a subset of rows, as once, few, many or a class of expanded clone.

>TRBV19|many|NA|TRBJ1-4
TGTGCCAGTAGTACGGTCCATGAAAAACTGTTTTTT
CASSTVHEKLFF
>TRBV20-1|NA|NA|TRBJ1-3
TGCAGTGCTATATCGACCTGGACAGATGGAAACACCATATATTTT
CSAISTWTDGNTIYF
>TRBV4-2|NA|NA|TRBJ1-2
TGTGCCAGCAGCCAAGAACTACCGGGCGATGGCTACACCTTC
CASSQELPGDGYTF
>TRBV4-2|NA|NA|TRBJ1-1
TGTGCCAGCAGCCAATCCGGGGCCCCCACGGGAACTGAAGCTTTCTTT
CASSQSGAPTGTEAFF
>TRBV5-1|many|TRBD2|TRBJ2-3
TGCGCCAGCAGCCCAACTAGCGGGGGATACACAGATACGCAGTATTTT
CASSPTSGGYTDTQYF
>TRBV7-9|many|NA|TRBJ2-7
TGTGCCAGCAGCTCCCTGAGCTCCTACGAGCAGTACTTC
CASSSLSSYEQYF
>TRBV19|NA|NA|TRBJ1-5
TGTGCCAGTAGACTCGACGAGGGGGTCGGTCAGCCCCAGCATTTT
CASRLDEGVGQPQHF
>TRBV28|few|NA|TRBJ2-2
TGTGCCAGCAGTTTTGGGGCGGGGGCGCCGAACACCGGGGAGCTGTTTTTT
CASSFGAGAPNTGELFF
>TRBV5-6|NA|TRBD1|TRBJ2-1
TGTGCCAGCAGGGGGACGCTAACAGGGGCGGGTGAGCAGTTCTTC
CASRGTLTGAGEQFF
>TRBV18|NA|TRBD1|TRBJ2-7
TGTGCCAGCTCACCTCAGGGACAGGGGCCCTACGAGCAGTACTTC
CASSPQGQGPYEQYF
>TRBV20-1|NA|TRBD2|TRBJ2-7
TGCAGTGCTAGTCGGGGCGGGGGAACATCCTACGAGCAGTACTTC
CSASRGGGTSYEQYF
>TRBV6-1|many|TRBD1|TRBJ1-4
TGTGCCAGCAGTACGACAGGGAGTTTTGAAAAACTGTTTTTT
CASSTTGSFEKLFF
>TRBV11-2|many|TRBD1|TRBJ2-7
TGTGCCAGCAGCAAAGGACAGGGGGGTTCCTACGAGCAGTACTTC
CASSKGQGGSYEQYF
>TRBV10-3|NA|NA|TRBJ1-1
TGTGCCATCAGCCCCACTGAGAACACTGAAGCTTTCTTT
CAISPTENTEAFF
>TRBV6-2/TRBV6-3|NA|NA|TRBJ2-1
TGTGCCAGCAGTTACCAGGGCCATGAGCAGTTCTTC
CASSYQGHEQFF
>TRBV30|many|NA|TRBJ2-5
TGTGCCTGGGCCAAACAGGGCCACCAAGAGACCCAGTACTTC
CAWAKQGHQETQYF
>TRBV6-5|NA|NA|TRBJ1-3
TGTGCCAGCAGTTACTCGATAGTAGGTCTCTCTGGAAACACCATATATTTT
CASSYSIVGLSGNTIYF
>TRBV9|NA|NA|TRBJ1-1
TGTGCCAGCAGGTCTGGGGGTGGGCGAGCTGAAGCTTTCTTT
CASRSGGGRAEAFF
>TRBV4-1|NA|TRBD2|TRBJ2-5
TGCGCCAGCAGCCAGATCGGACTAGCGGGGGAGCAAGAGACCCAGTACTTC
CASSQIGLAGEQETQYF
>TRBV11-2|many|TRBD2|TRBJ2-3
TGTGCCAGCAGCTTAGGGACTAGCGGGAGGGCCGCAGATACGCAGTATTTT
CASSLGTSGRAADTQYF
>TRBV6-2/TRBV6-3|NA|TRBD2|TRBJ2-5
TGTGCCAGCAGCTCTGACCGACTAGCGGGCCTACAAGAGACCCAGTACTTC
CASSSDRLAGLQETQYF
>TRBV2|many|NA|TRBJ2-3
TGTGCCAGCAGTGATAGTCGGTTAAGACTACCGAGCACAGATACGCAGTATTTT
CASSDSRLRLPSTDTQYF
>TRBV27|many|NA|TRBJ2-6
TGTGCCAGCAGTTTATCAATCTCTGGGGCCAACGTCCTGACTTTC
CASSLSISGANVLTF
>TRBV6-1|NA|TRBD1|TRBJ1-2
TGTGCCAGCAGCCCCGGGACAGGGGGCAATGGCTACACCTTC
CASSPGTGGNGYTF
>TRBV20-1|few|TRBD1|TRBJ2-3
TGCAGTGACGGAAAAAGGACAGGCGACGACACAGATACGCAGTATTTT
CSDGKRTGDDTDTQYF
>TRBV20-1|NA|TRBD1|TRBJ1-5
TGCAGCGCTTACAGGGGAGGTAGCAATCGGCCCCAGCATTTT
CSAYRGGSNRPQHF
>TRBV12-3/TRBV12-4|many|TRBD1|TRBJ1-1
TGTGCCAGCAGTTTACGGGCCCGGGGACAGCGGAGCAGGAACACTGAAGCTTTCTTT
CASSLRARGQRSRNTEAFF